The TCR beta chain under discussion was sequenced for a study of CD8+CD57+ T cells in acquired aplastic anemia. Study-level background: Roughly 3 ug was the average amount of DNA from sorted CD4+ and CD8+ cells. Regarding the study as a whole: Patients had around 30 CD8+ CDR3 sequences in common with controls (the shared set).

Points on this clonotype: The antigen is not known.

CDR3 and TCR beta VDJ profiling relied on a genomic DNA template. TCRdb analysed the reads with MiXCR anew, one entry per CDR3 protein. The sample lists around 180,000 distinct CDR3 sequences, roughly 50% occurring once. This CDR3 spans 15 amino acids. From germline, CDR1 is DFQATT and CDR2 SNEGSKA (reference sequence). Unmatched junction bases numbered 8, after V lost 5 bases and J lost 3 bases. It was patients with CD8+CD57+ cell expansion by flow cytometry who were chosen for sequencing. The V and J genes are TRBV20-1 and TRBJ2-3, with 10 bases matching TRBD2. This receptor was identified in a human donor with aplastic anemia. The material sequenced was sorted CD4+, CD8+, or CD8+CD57+ T cells (not recorded which) from PBMCs. The CDR3 DNA reads as TGCAGTGCTGGGCCGGGGGGACTAGCGACAGATACGCAGTATTTT. It encodes CSAGPGGLATDTQYF.